This TCR beta chain was recovered during a study of CD8+ T cells in alopecia areata. The study, taken as a whole, reports: Resident alphabeta T-cell populations of normal skin are likewise subject to sequencing in scalp samples. Given one nonresponder, whether baseline CD8+ expansion relates to response remains uncertain. Scalp and blood retained many expanded lesional clones during tofacitinib.

Sequencing templates came from extracted RNA that was reverse transcribed into cDNA. Here immunoSEQ multiplex PCR was the method, and the copy in TCRdb shows in-frame clones only, minus some. The sample consists of about 120,000 clones, about half of them appearing once. In its sample, this clone was seen a few times. Its matching antigen is unknown. Other DNA sequences in this sample translate to the same CDR3. Sample treatment: oral pan-JAK inhibitor, 5-10 mg twice daily. The TCR originated in a human donor with alopecia areata. The source was CD4+ T cells sorted from blood, collected at week 4, from a patient treated with tofacitinib.

CDR3 sequence (DNA): TGCAGCGTTGAGGGCAGAGTGACAGATACGCAGTATTTT. Encoded protein: CSVEGRVTDTQYF. The genes are TRBV29-1 and TRBJ2-3; the D is unclear. The V gene lost 3 bases and the J gene lost 3 bases, with 10 bases spanning the gap. CDR1 and CDR2 (germline): SQVTM, ANQGSEA. The CDR3 loop spans 13 amino acids.